This T cell receptor delta chain emerged from a study of gamma-delta T cells after stem cell transplantation. Germline values: CDR1 GEAIGNYY, CDR2 EKD. CDR3 size: 15 residues. Trimming took 0 bases from V and 1 from J, leaving 11 bases between them. TCRdb used CATT to re-call clones from the RT-PCR reads. Of roughly 2,000 delta-chain clones listed, approximately 33% are singletons. This clone was picked up a small number of times. A far larger clone is a single base away, which makes a read error likely. Other DNA sequences in the same sample also yield this CDR3. J is TRDJ1 and V is TRDV2; D is ambiguous. This TCR derives from a human donor. It is not recorded whose cells these are; they may come from a transplant donor. Sequenced input: gamma-delta T cells. CDR3: CACDTVSGTTDKLIF. The CDR3 coding sequence is TGTGCCTGTGACACCGTATCTGGCACCACCGATAAACTCATCTTT.